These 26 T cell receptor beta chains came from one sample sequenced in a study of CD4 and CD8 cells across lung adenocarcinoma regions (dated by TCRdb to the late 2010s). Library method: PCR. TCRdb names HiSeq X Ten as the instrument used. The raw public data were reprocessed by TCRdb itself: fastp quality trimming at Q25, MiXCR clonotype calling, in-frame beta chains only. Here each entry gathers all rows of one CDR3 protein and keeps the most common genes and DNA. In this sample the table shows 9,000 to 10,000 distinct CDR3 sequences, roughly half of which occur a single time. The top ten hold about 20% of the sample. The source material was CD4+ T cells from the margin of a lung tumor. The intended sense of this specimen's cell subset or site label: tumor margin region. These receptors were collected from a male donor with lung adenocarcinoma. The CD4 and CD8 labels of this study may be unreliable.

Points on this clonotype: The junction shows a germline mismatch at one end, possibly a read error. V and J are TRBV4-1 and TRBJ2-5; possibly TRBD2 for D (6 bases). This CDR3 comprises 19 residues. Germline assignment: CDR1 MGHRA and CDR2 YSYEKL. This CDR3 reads CASCADSGGRGVSTETQYF. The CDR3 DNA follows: TGCGCCAGCTGCGCGGATAGTGGCGGGCGGGGCGTAAGCACAGAGACGCAGTACTTC.

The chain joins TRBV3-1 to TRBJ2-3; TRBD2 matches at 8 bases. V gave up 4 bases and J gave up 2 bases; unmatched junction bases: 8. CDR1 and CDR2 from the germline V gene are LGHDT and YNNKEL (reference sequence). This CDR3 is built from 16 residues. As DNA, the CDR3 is TGTGCCAGCAGCCCCGCAACTAGCGGCTACACAGATACGCAGTATTTT. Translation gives CASSPATSGYTDTQYF.

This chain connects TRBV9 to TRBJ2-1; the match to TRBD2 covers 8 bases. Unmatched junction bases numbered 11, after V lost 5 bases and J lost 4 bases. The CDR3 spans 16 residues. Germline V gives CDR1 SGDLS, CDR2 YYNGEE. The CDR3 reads CASSLSGGRGYNEQFF. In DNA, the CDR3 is TGTGCCAGCAGTCTCAGCGGGGGCCGGGGTTACAATGAGCAGTTCTTC.

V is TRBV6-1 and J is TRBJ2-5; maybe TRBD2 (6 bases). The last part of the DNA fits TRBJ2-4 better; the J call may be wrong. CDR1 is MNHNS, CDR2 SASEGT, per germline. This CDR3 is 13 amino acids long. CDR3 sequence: CASSEAGRNIQYF. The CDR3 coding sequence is TGTGCCAGCAGTGAAGCAGGGAGGAACATTCAGTACTTC.

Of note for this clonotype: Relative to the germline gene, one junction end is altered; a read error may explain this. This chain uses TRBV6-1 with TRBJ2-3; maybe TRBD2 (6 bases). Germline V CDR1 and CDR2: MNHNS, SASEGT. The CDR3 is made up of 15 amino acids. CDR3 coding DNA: TGTGCCAGCGGCGACCAGGCGGGGAGCACAGATGCGCAGTATTTT. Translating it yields CASGDQAGSTDAQYF.

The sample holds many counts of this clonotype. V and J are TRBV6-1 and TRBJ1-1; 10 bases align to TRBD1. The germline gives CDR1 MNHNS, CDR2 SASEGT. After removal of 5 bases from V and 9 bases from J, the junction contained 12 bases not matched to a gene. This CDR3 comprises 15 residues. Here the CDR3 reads CASSPRGQGNEKAFF. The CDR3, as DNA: TGTGCCAGCAGTCCGAGGGGACAGGGGAATGAGAAAGCTTTCTTT.

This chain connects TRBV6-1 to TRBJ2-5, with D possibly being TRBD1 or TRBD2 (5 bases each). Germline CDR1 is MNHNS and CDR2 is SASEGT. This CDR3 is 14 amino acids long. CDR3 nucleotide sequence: TGTGCGGGCAGCGCAGCCAGAGGGGCAGATACCCAGTACTTC. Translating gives CAGSAARGADTQYF.

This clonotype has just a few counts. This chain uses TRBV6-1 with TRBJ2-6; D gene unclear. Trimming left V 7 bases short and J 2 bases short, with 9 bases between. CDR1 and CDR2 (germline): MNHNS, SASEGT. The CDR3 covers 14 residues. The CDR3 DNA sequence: TGTGCCAGCACGACGCCCCCTGGGGCCAACGTCCTGACTTTC. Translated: CASTTPPGANVLTF.

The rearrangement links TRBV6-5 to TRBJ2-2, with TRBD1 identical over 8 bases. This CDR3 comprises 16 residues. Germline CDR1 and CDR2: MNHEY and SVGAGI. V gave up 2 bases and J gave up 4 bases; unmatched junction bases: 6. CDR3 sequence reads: CASSYQTGVGTGELFF. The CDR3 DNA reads TGTGCCAGCAGTTACCAGACAGGGGTAGGCACCGGGGAGCTGTTTTTT.

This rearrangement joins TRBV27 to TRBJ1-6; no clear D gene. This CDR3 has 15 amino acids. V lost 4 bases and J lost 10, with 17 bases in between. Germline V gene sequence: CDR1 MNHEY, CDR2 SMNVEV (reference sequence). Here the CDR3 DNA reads TGTGCCAGCAGTTCGACGGGCGGGGTACGGTCACCCCTCCACTTT. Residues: CASSSTGGVRSPLHF.

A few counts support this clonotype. CDR3 sequence (DNA): TGTGCCAGCAGTCGACAGGGGGCGGGCACAGATACGCAGTATTTT. Its protein product is CASSRQGAGTDTQYF. The V and J genes are TRBV6-1 and TRBJ2-3; TRBD1 aligns across 10 bases. In germline, CDR1 is MNHNS, CDR2 SASEGT. Trimming took 5 bases from V and 1 from J; bases not matched to a gene: 3. The CDR3 length is 15 residues.

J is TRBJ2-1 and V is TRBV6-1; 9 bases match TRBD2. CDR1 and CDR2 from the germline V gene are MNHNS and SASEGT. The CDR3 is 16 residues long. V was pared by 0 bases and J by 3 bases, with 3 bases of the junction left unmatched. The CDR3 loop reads CASSEAGTSLYNEQFF. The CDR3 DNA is TGTGCCAGCAGTGAAGCCGGGACTAGCCTCTACAATGAGCAGTTCTTC.

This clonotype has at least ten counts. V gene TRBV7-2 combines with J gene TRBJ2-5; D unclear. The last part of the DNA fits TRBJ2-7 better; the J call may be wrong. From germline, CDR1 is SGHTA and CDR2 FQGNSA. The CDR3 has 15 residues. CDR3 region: CASSLALGRSYEQYF. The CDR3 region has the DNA TGTGCCAGCAGCTTAGCGTTGGGCAGATCCTACGAGCAGTACTTC.

CDR3: CASSPPGTARQREQYF. The CDR3, as DNA: TGTGCCAGCAGCCCCCCCGGAACAGCCCGTCAACGCGAGCAGTACTTC. This chain connects TRBV7-2 to TRBJ2-5; no clear D. Gene TRBJ2-7 matches the end of the DNA better, so the J call may be wrong. From germline, CDR1 is SGHTA and CDR2 FQGNSA. The CDR3 is made up of 16 amino acids.

CDR3 residues: CASSYRVYGEQYF. The DNA for the CDR3 is TGTGCCAGCAGTTACAGGGTATACGGCGAGCAGTACTTC. The rearrangement uses TRBV6-5 and TRBJ2-7; D remains ambiguous. The CDR3 totals 13 residues. With 2 bases removed from V and 6 bases from J, the gap between germline ends came to 11 bases. CDR1 and CDR2 (germline): MNHEY, SVGAGI.

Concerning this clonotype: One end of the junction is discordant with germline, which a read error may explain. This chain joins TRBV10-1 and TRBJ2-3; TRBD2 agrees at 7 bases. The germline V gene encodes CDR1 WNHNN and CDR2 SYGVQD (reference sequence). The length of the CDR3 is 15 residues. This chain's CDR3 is CASSDIAGSTETQYF. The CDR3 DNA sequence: TGCGCCAGCAGTGACATAGCGGGTAGCACAGAGACGCAGTACTTT.

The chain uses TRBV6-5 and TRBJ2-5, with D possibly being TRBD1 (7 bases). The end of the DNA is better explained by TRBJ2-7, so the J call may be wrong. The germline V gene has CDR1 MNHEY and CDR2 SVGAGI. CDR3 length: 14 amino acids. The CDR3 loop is CASSYAGTVYEQYF. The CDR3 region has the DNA TGTGCCAGCAGTTACGCGGGGACAGTCTACGAGCAGTACTTC.

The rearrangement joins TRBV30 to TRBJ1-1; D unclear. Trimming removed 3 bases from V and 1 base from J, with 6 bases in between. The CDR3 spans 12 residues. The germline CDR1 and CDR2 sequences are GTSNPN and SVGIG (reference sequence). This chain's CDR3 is CAWRAQNTEAFF. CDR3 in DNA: TGTGCCTGGAGAGCCCAGAACACTGAAGCTTTCTTT.

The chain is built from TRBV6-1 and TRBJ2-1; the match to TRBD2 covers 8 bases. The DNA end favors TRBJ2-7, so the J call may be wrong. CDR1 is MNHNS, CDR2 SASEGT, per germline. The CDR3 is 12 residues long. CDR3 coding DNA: TGTGCCAGCAGTGACCCGGGGGGGGAGCAGTACTTC. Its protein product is CASSDPGGEQYF.

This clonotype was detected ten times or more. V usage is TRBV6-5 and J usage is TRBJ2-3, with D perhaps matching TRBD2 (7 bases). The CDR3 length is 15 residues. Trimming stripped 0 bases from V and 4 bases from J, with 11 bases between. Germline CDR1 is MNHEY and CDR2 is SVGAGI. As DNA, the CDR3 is TGTGCCAGCAGTTACTCAGGGGGGGCCCCAGATACGCAGTATTTT. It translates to CASSYSGGAPDTQYF.

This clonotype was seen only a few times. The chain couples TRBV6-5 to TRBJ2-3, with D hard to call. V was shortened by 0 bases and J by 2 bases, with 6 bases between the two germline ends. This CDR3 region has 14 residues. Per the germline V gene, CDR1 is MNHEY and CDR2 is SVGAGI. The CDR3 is CASSYSRPTDTQYF. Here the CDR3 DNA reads TGTGCCAGCAGTTACTCGAGGCCCACAGATACGCAGTATTTT.

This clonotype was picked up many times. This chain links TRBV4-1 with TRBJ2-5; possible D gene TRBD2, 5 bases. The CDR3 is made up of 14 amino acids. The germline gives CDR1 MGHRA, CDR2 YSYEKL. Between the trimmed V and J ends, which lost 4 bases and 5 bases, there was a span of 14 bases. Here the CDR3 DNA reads TGCGCCAGCAGCCTGGGTCCACCGGGGGAGACCCAGTACTTC. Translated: CASSLGPPGETQYF.

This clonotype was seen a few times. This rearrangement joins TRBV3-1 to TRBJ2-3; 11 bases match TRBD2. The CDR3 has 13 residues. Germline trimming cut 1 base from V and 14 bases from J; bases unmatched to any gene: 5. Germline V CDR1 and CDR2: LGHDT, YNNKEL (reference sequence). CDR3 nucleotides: TGTGCCAGCAGCCAAGTTGGGACTAGCGGCAGGTATTTT. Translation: CASSQVGTSGRYF.

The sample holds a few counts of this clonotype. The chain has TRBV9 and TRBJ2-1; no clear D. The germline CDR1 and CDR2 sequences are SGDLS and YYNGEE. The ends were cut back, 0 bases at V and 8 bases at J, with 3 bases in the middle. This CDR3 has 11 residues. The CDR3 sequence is CASSVGDEQFF. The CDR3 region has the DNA TGTGCCAGCAGCGTAGGCGATGAGCAGTTCTTC. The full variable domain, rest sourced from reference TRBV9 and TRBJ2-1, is DSGVTQTPKHLITATGQRVTLRCSPRSGDLSVYWYQQSLDQGLQFLIQYYNGEERAKGNILERFSAQQFPDLHSELNLSSLELGDSALYFCASSVGDEQFFGPGTRLTVL.

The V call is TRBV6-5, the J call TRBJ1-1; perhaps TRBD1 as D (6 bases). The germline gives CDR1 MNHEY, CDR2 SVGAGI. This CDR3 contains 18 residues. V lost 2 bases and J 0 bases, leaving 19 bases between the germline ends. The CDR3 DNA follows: TGTGCCAGCAGTTACGCGTTCGGGGGGCTGGAGGTGAACACTGAAGCTTTCTTT. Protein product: CASSYAFGGLEVNTEAFF.

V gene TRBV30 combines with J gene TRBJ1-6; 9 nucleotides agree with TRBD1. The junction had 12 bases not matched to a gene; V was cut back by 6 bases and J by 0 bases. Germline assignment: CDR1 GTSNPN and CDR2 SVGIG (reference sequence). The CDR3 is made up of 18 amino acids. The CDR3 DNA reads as TGTGCCTGCATACCCCCGGGACAGGGTGTCTCCTATAATTCACCCCTCCACTTT. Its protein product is CACIPPGQGVSYNSPLHF.